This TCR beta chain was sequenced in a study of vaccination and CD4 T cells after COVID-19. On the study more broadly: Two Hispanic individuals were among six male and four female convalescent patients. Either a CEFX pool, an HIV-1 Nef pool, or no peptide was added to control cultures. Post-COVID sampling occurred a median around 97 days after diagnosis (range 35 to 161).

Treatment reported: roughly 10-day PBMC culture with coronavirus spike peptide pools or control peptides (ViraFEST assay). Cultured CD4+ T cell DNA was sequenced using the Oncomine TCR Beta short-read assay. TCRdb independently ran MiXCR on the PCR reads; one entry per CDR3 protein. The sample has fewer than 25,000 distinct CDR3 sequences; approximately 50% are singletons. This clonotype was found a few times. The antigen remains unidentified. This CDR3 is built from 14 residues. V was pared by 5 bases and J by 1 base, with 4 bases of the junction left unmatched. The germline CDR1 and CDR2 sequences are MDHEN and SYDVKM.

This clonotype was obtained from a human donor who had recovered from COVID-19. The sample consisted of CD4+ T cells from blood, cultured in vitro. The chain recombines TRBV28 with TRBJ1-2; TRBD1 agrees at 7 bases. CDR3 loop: CASSEYRGNYGYTF. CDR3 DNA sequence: TGTGCCAGCAGTGAGTACAGGGGTAACTATGGCTACACCTTC.